The 32 T cell receptor beta chains presented below share a single source sample, sequenced in a study of T cells in Graves' hyperthyroidism and ophthalmopathy. RNA transcripts yielded amplified TCR beta CDR3 regions. The TCR CDR3 first-round RT-PCR relied on the HTBI primer set. Using its own MiXCR run on the multiplex PCR reads, TCRdb lists one record per CDR3 protein. This table holds fewer than 600,000 distinct CDR3 sequences, approximately 14% found once. Sample: blood. These receptors all stem from a woman younger than 30 with Graves' hyperthyroidism.

This clonotype was found a few times. The chain joins TRBV20-1 to TRBJ2-3; D possibly matches TRBD1 or TRBD2 (5 bases each). This CDR3 is 14 amino acids long. In germline, CDR1 is DFQATT, CDR2 SNEGSKA (reference sequence). The germline V and J ends were trimmed by 1 base and 1 base, with 9 bases remaining between them. In DNA form, the CDR3 reads TGCAGTGCTAGAGGGGACCCGCGCACAGATACGCAGTATTTT. This gives the protein CSARGDPRTDTQYF.

This rearrangement joins TRBV6-1 to TRBJ1-5; D is unclear. V lost 6 bases and J 9 bases, leaving 24 bases between the germline ends. Per germline, CDR1 MNHNS and CDR2 SASEGT. This CDR3 spans 16 amino acids. CDR3 in amino acids: CASRDRLRPLESPQHF. CDR3 DNA: TGTGCCAGCAGAGACCGGCTTCGGCCTCTCGAATCGCCCCAGCATTTT.

The sample holds many counts of this clonotype. The chain couples TRBV7-6 to TRBJ2-2, with TRBD1 identical over 8 bases. CDR1 is SGHVS, CDR2 FNYEAQ, per germline. The CDR3 contains 18 residues. The ends lost 5 bases at V and 2 bases at J; junction bases unmatched: 13. This CDR3 reads CASSPLVAGGFNTGELFF. Written as DNA, the CDR3 is TGTGCCAGCAGCCCACTCGTAGCAGGGGGCTTTAACACCGGGGAGCTGTTTTTT.

This clonotype has ten or more counts. This chain connects TRBV24-1 to TRBJ2-2; 9 bases are a match to TRBD2. The germline V gene has CDR1 KGHDR and CDR2 SFDVKD. The J segment lost 4 bases and the V segment lost 0 bases, leaving 5 bases of the junction unmatched. The CDR3 runs to 17 residues. CDR3 in amino acids: CATSDLSLAGSTGELFF. The CDR3 DNA reads TGTGCCACCAGTGATTTGTCCCTAGCGGGATCCACCGGGGAGCTGTTTTTT.

This clonotype came up a few times. V gene TRBV20-1 combines with J gene TRBJ2-1, with D tentatively TRBD1 or TRBD2 (6 bases each). The CDR3 length is 15 residues. Germline CDR1 is DFQATT and CDR2 is SNEGSKA (reference sequence). The V end lost 2 bases, the J end lost 6 bases, and 17 bases lay between the germline ends. CDR3 coding DNA: TGCAGTGCTAGAAACCGACGGGGGCTCGGCAATGAGCAGTTCTTC. As protein: CSARNRRGLGNEQFF.

This clonotype was observed many times. The rearrangement joins TRBV11-2 to TRBJ1-1, with TRBD1 as a possible D gene (5 bases). CDR1 and CDR2 from the germline V gene are SGHAT and FQNNGV. The CDR3 runs to 14 residues. V was pared by 4 bases and J by 1 base, with 10 bases between. The CDR3 loop is CASSSTDKNTEAFF. The CDR3 DNA reads TGTGCCAGCAGCTCAACGGACAAGAACACTGAAGCTTTCTTT.

This clonotype was seen ten or more times. The chain joins TRBV20-1 to TRBJ2-3; D unresolved. The CDR3 sequence is 13 residues long. The germline V gene encodes CDR1 DFQATT and CDR2 SNEGSKA (reference sequence). Trimming took off 3 bases at V and 3 bases at J, with 10 bases between the two ends. The CDR3 is CSARDGATDTQYF. Here the CDR3 DNA reads TGCAGTGCTAGGGACGGCGCAACAGATACGCAGTATTTT.

In its sample, this clonotype was seen many times. The rearrangement links TRBV7-8 to TRBJ2-1; D is possibly TRBD1 or TRBD2 (5 bases each). The V and J ends lost 3 bases and 4 bases respectively, with 16 bases between them. This CDR3 comprises 16 residues. The V gene's germline CDR1 is SGHVS and CDR2 FQNEAQ. The CDR3 DNA reads as TGTGCCAGCAGCTTCCGGAATGGGACGCTGTACAATGAGCAGTTCTTC. It encodes CASSFRNGTLYNEQFF.

This clonotype was picked up many times. The rearrangement uses TRBV6-1 and TRBJ2-7; D gene ambiguous. The CDR3 has 14 amino acids. Trimming left V 3 bases short and J 2 bases short, with 11 bases between. Per germline, CDR1 MNHNS and CDR2 SASEGT. The DNA of the CDR3 is TGTGCCAGCAGTGACCCGCCGCAGACCTACGAGCAGTACTTC. Its translation: CASSDPPQTYEQYF.

This clonotype was counted ten times or more. V usage is TRBV28 and J usage is TRBJ2-1; 9 bases are a match to TRBD1. The CDR3 length is 19 residues. Germline lookup yields CDR1 MDHEN and CDR2 SYDVKM. The junction had 15 bases not matched to a gene; V was cut back by 6 bases and J by 0 bases. CDR3 sequence: CASSTPDRGRGSSYNEQFF. CDR3 nucleotide sequence: TGTGCCAGCAGCACACCGGACAGGGGACGCGGTAGCTCCTACAATGAGCAGTTCTTC.

The sample holds many counts of this clonotype. The V and J genes are TRBV10-3 and TRBJ2-7; 9 bases match TRBD1. This CDR3 is built from 12 residues. Trimming took 6 bases from V and 7 from J; bases not matched to a gene: 4. Germline CDR1 is ENHRY and CDR2 is SYGVKD. The CDR3 nucleotides are TGTGCCATCAGGCGACAGGGGGAAGAGCAGTACTTC. Its translation: CAIRRQGEEQYF.

In its sample, this clonotype was seen many times. The V gene is TRBV24-1, the J gene TRBJ1-2; possible D gene TRBD1, 5 bases. V lost 7 bases to trimming and J lost 7 bases, with 24 bases between them. The CDR3 sequence is 16 residues long. Per the germline V gene, CDR1 is KGHDR and CDR2 is SFDVKD. For the CDR3, the DNA is TGTGCCACCAGCGATCGGAGTGGCAGGGCGGCGAGTGGCTACACCTTC. It encodes CATSDRSGRAASGYTF.

This clonotype was detected ten times or more. The V and J genes are TRBV7-3 and TRBJ2-1; 10 nucleotides align to TRBD2. CDR1 SGHTA and CDR2 FQGTGA come from the germline V gene. The V segment lost 0 bases and the J segment 1 base; nucleotides outside the gene matches: 3. The CDR3 consists of 17 residues. In DNA, the CDR3 is TGTGCCAGCAGCTTAACCCCTAGCGGGGGTTCCTACAATGAGCAGTTCTTC. Translation gives CASSLTPSGGSYNEQFF.

At least ten counts were recorded for this clonotype. The J gene is TRBJ2-2, the V gene TRBV11-3; 9 nucleotides match TRBD1. This CDR3 spans 16 amino acids. J gave up 4 bases and V 5 bases, and 8 bases lay outside the gene matches. Looked up from germline, CDR1 is SGHNT and CDR2 is YENEEA. This chain's CDR3 is CASSLLTGGITGELFF. CDR3 nucleotides: TGTGCCAGCAGCCTTCTCACAGGGGGCATCACCGGGGAGCTGTTTTTT.

This clonotype has ten or more counts. The genes are TRBV12-3 or TRBV12-4 and TRBJ1-1, with D hard to call. There are 13 residues in the CDR3. Trimming shortened V by 6 bases and J by 4 bases, and 12 bases separated the two germline ends. The CDR3 DNA reads as TGTGCCAGCAGGCAGCCTGGCGGCACTGAAGCTTTCTTT. Translating gives CASRQPGGTEAFF.

This chain connects TRBV2 to TRBJ1-1; a possible D gene is TRBD1 (6 bases). The CDR3 is made up of 13 amino acids. From germline, CDR1 is SNHLY and CDR2 FYNNEI. The germline V and J ends were trimmed by 8 bases and 7 bases, with 17 bases remaining between them. CDR3 nucleotide sequence: TGTGCCAGCGGGGGGCGGGGGCGGGGTGAAGCTTTCTTT. It encodes CASGGRGRGEAFF.

This clonotype has ten or more counts. The gene calls are TRBV20-1 and TRBJ1-2; tentative D call: TRBD1 (6 bases). The CDR3 extends over 13 amino acids. Germline V CDR1 and CDR2: DFQATT, SNEGSKA (reference sequence). The ends were cut back, 0 bases at V and 6 bases at J, with 11 bases in the middle. The CDR3 reads CSARDRGKNGYTF. The CDR3, as DNA: TGCAGTGCTAGAGACAGGGGAAAGAATGGCTACACCTTC.

The chain employs TRBV5-1 and TRBJ2-5, with 8 bases fitting TRBD1. The J segment lost 4 bases and the V segment lost 4 bases, leaving 9 bases of the junction unmatched. CDR3 length: 15 amino acids. Germline V CDR1 and CDR2: SGHRS, YFSETQ. The CDR3 is CASSHPDRAPETQYF. The CDR3, as DNA: TGCGCCAGCAGCCACCCGGACAGGGCCCCAGAGACCCAGTACTTC.

This clonotype was recorded a few times. The chain recombines TRBV25-1 with TRBJ2-3; the D is unclear. The CDR3 is made up of 14 amino acids. Germline loops: CDR1 MGHDK, CDR2 SYGVNS. Trimming removed 3 bases from V and 6 bases from J, with 13 bases in between. CDR3 amino acids: CASSDGSTTDTQYF. For the CDR3, the DNA is TGTGCCAGCAGTGATGGTAGTACCACGGATACGCAGTATTTT. Together with reference TRBV25-1 and TRBJ2-3, the CDR3 gives the full variable domain: EADIYQTPRYLVIGTGKKITLECSQTMGHDKMYWYQQDPGMELHLIHYSYGVNSTEKGDLSSESTVSRIRTEHFPLTLESARPSHTSQYLCASSDGSTTDTQYFGPGTRLTVL.

V gene TRBV28 combines with J gene TRBJ2-5; D may be TRBD1 (5 bases). The CDR3 totals 13 residues. V was clipped by 0 bases and J by 7 bases, with 9 bases between them. The germline V gene has CDR1 MDHEN and CDR2 SYDVKM. The CDR3: CASSLWQGWTQYF. CDR3 bases: TGTGCCAGCAGTTTATGGCAGGGATGGACCCAGTACTTC.

The sample holds many counts of this clonotype. The chain uses TRBV19 and TRBJ2-7, with TRBD2 identical over 12 bases. The length of the CDR3 is 16 residues. V dropped 5 bases and J dropped 2; count of bases not matched to a gene: 7. Germline lookup yields CDR1 LNHDA and CDR2 SQIVND (reference sequence). The CDR3 region has the DNA TGTGCCAGTAGTTTACGGACTAGCGGGATTACCTACGAGCAGTACTTC. It is translated as CASSLRTSGITYEQYF.

This clonotype came up many times. This rearrangement joins TRBV5-1 to TRBJ2-3; D may be TRBD2 (5 bases). Germline-derived CDR1 and CDR2 are SGHRS and YFSETQ. The V and J ends lost 4 bases and 3 bases respectively, with 15 bases between them. The CDR3 sequence is 15 residues long. The CDR3 protein is CASSPGSLATDTQYF. CDR3 nucleotide sequence: TGCGCCAGCAGCCCGGGGTCTCTGGCAACAGATACGCAGTATTTT.

The sample holds a few counts of this clonotype. V is TRBV6-2 or TRBV6-3 and J is TRBJ1-2; 7 nucleotides line up with TRBD1. Germline values: CDR1 MNHEY, CDR2 SVGEGT. The CDR3 totals 14 residues. V lost 5 bases to trimming and J lost 2 bases; unmatched junction nucleotides: 5. CDR3 region: CASSDRVGNYGYTF. CDR3 DNA: TGTGCCAGCAGTGACAGGGTAGGGAACTATGGCTACACCTTC.

This chain uses TRBV12-3 or TRBV12-4 with TRBJ2-1; D is undetermined. The CDR3 consists of 15 residues. The V gene lost 5 bases and the J gene lost 7 bases, with 18 bases spanning the gap. CDR3 nucleotide sequence: TGTGCCAGCAGTCACCCGTCCCACCAAGGAAATGAGCAGTTCTTC. It specifies CASSHPSHQGNEQFF.

This clonotype was observed at least ten times. The chain couples TRBV20-1 to TRBJ2-7; the D gene could be TRBD1 or TRBD2 (5 bases each). Germline CDR1 reads DFQATT; CDR2 reads SNEGSKA (reference sequence). The V gene lost 6 bases and the J gene lost 4 bases, with 16 bases spanning the gap. The CDR3 runs to 13 residues. CDR3 sequence reads: CSAPGPLGYEQYF. The CDR3 DNA sequence: TGCAGTGCCCCGGGGCCCCTTGGGTACGAGCAGTACTTC.

Turning to this clonotype: A much larger clonotype is one base distant, so this may be a read error. CDR3 DNA: TGTGCCACCAGTCCGAGCAGTTCCTATCGCTACACCTTC. It encodes CATSPSSSYRYTF. The chain carries TRBV15 and TRBJ1-2; D is undetermined. CDR1 and CDR2 (germline): LNHNV, YYDKDF (reference sequence). This CDR3 spans 13 amino acids.

This clonotype occurred many times. V gene TRBV18 combines with J gene TRBJ2-3, with unresolved D. CDR1 is KGHSH and CDR2 is LQKENI in the germline V gene. The V end lost 6 bases, the J end lost 6 bases, and 7 bases lay between the germline ends. The CDR3 runs to 11 residues. The CDR3 DNA sequence: TGTGCCAGCTCGGTAGATGATACGCAGTATTTT. Translated: CASSVDDTQYF.

This rearrangement joins TRBV12-3 or TRBV12-4 to TRBJ2-7; TRBD2 agrees at 11 bases. There are 17 residues in the CDR3. The junction had 12 bases not matched to a gene; V was cut back by 6 bases and J by 2 bases. The CDR3: CASSALSGTSGTYEQYV. For the CDR3, the DNA is TGTGCCAGCAGCGCCCTTTCCGGGACTAGCGGAACCTACGAGCAGTACGTC.

This clonotype was recorded at least ten times. The junction differs from germline at one of its ends, possibly a read error. J is TRBJ2-5 and V is TRBV7-9; TRBD2 might be the D (7 bases). The CDR3 spans 13 residues. Germline assignment: CDR1 SEHNR and CDR2 FQNEAQ (reference sequence). In DNA form, the CDR3 reads TGCGGCACCCGAGCGGCGGGGGCAAAGACCCAGTACTTC. Encoded protein: CGTRAAGAKTQYF.

This clonotype was seen ten or more times. The rearrangement links TRBV11-2 to TRBJ1-1, with D maybe TRBD1 (6 bases). CDR3 length: 17 residues. V was trimmed by 1 base and J by 1 base, leaving 16 bases between them. CDR1 SGHAT and CDR2 FQNNGV come from the germline V gene. The CDR3 DNA reads TGTGCCAGCAGCTTAGGGGTGGGCGGGGGCTGGAACACTGAAGCTTTCTTT. Protein sequence: CASSLGVGGGWNTEAFF.

This clonotype was detected a few times. This chain links TRBV7-8 with TRBJ2-1, with 10 bases identical to TRBD2. The CDR3 loop spans 18 amino acids. From germline, CDR1 is SGHVS and CDR2 FQNEAQ. Unmatched junction bases numbered 10, after V lost 1 base and J lost 4 bases. This chain's CDR3 is CASSLGAQGLAEYNEQFF. The CDR3 DNA is TGTGCCAGCAGCTTAGGGGCGCAAGGACTAGCGGAATACAATGAGCAGTTCTTC.

This clonotype showed up many times. The chain recombines TRBV11-1 with TRBJ2-1, with D tentatively TRBD2 (5 bases). The CDR3 covers 14 residues. Trimming removed 7 bases at V and 5 bases at J, with 15 bases between. Germline assignment: CDR1 SGHAT and CDR2 FQDESV (reference sequence). The CDR3 sequence: CASTPGSSDNEQFF. DNA for the CDR3: TGTGCCAGCACCCCGGGGAGTTCTGACAATGAGCAGTTCTTC.